Following are 5 T cell receptor beta chains from one sample sequenced in a study of blood T cell repertoires in COVID-19. The repertoire was sequenced with immunoSEQ multiplex PCR; TCRdb's copy has only in-frame clones and lacks some. The sample holds 50,000 to 55,000 clones, more than 75% seen once. Sequenced input: peripheral blood. Receptors were obtained from a man aged 50 to 60 with acute or convalescent COVID-19.

This chain joins TRBV11-3 and TRBJ1-4; 12 positions agree with TRBD1. V gave up 6 bases and J gave up 8 bases; unmatched junction bases: 10. CDR1 is SGHNT and CDR2 is YENEEA in the germline V gene. CDR3 length: 16 amino acids. The CDR3, as DNA: TGTGCCAGCAGGTCCGGGACAGGGGGCAGAGGCGAAAAACTGTTTTTT. Amino acids: CASRSGTGGRGEKLFF.

As DNA, the CDR3 is TGTGCCTGGAGCCCGGACAGCTCCTACGAGCAGTACTTC. It translates to CAWSPDSSYEQYF. This rearrangement joins TRBV30 to TRBJ2-7; D possibly corresponds to TRBD1 (6 bases). Trimming took 3 bases from V and 0 from J, leaving 9 bases between them. Per germline, CDR1 GTSNPN and CDR2 SVGIG (reference sequence). The CDR3 contains 13 residues.

The chain is built from TRBV5-4 and TRBJ2-2, with D tentatively TRBD1 (6 bases). Germline CDR1 is SGHNT and CDR2 is YYREEE (reference sequence). The CDR3 extends over 13 amino acids. Trimming left V 2 bases short and J 6 bases short, with 8 bases between. As DNA, the CDR3 is TGTGCCAGCAGCTTACAGGGTGCCGGGGAGCTGTTTTTT. This codes for CASSLQGAGELFF.

The J gene is TRBJ2-7, the V gene TRBV30; D uncertain. This CDR3 comprises 12 residues. V dropped 3 bases and J dropped 4 bases, with 10 bases sitting between them. Germline lookup yields CDR1 GTSNPN and CDR2 SVGIG (reference sequence). The CDR3 DNA reads as TGTGCCTGGAGCGATGGCGGTTACGAGCAGTACTTC. This sequence encodes CAWSDGGYEQYF.

The chain links TRBV4-1 to TRBJ2-7, with a weak D call TRBD2 (6 bases). V dropped 1 base and J dropped 0 bases, with 10 bases sitting between them. CDR3 length: 15 residues. Germline CDR1 and CDR2: MGHRA and YSYEKL. Here the CDR3 DNA reads TGCGCCAGCAGCCAAGCTATGGGACTCTCCTACGAGCAGTACTTC. Residues: CASSQAMGLSYEQYF.